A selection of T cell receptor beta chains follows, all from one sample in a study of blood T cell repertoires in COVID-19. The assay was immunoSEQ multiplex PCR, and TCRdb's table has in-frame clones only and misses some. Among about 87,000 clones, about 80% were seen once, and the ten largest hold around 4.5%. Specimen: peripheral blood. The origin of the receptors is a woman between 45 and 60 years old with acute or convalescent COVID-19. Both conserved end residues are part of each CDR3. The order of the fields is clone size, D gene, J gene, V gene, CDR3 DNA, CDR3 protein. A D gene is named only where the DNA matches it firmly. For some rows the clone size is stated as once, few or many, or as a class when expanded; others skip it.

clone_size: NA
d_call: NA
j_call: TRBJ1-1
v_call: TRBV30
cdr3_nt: TGTGCGGCGGAACAGGGGAACACTGAAGCTTTCTTT
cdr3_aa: CAAEQGNTEAFF

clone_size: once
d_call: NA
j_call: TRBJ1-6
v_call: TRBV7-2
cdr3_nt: TGTGCCAGCAGCTTGTGGGGGGAGAATTCACCCCTCCACTTT
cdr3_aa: CASSLWGENSPLHF

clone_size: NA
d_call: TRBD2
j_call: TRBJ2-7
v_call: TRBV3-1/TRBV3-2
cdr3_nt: TGTGCCAGCAGCCAACCTCTAGCGGGGAGCTCCTACGAGCAGTACTTC
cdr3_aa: CASSQPLAGSSYEQYF

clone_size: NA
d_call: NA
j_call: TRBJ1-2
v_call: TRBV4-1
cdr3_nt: TGCGCCAGCAGCCATACAGGGATCCAGGGTGGCTACACCTTC
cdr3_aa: CASSHTGIQGGYTF

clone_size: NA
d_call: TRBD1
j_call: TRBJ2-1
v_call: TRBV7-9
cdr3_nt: TGTGCCAGCAGCGCAGGACCGGGACAGGGGGCCACCTACAATGAGCAGTTCTTC
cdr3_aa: CASSAGPGQGATYNEQFF

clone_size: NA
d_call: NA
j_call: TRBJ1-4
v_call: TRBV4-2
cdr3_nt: TGTGCCAGCAGCCAAGATAAAAATGCTAATGAAAAACTGTTTTTT
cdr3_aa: CASSQDKNANEKLFF

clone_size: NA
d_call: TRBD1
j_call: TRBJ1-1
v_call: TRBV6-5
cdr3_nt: TGTGCCAGCAGCTTGACAGGGAGTGCCACTGAAGCTTTCTTT
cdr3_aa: CASSLTGSATEAFF

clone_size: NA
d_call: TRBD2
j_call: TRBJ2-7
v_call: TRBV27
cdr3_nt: TGTGCCAGCAGTTTATCGGCTAGCGGGAGGGTTTACGAGCAGTACTTC
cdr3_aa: CASSLSASGRVYEQYF

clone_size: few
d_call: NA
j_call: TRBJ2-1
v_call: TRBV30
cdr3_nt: TGTGCCTGGAGTAAGGACAGAGTAATCAATGAGCAGTTCTTC
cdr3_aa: CAWSKDRVINEQFF

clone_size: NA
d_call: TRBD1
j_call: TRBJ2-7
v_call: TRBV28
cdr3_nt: TGTGCCAGCAGCCCCCTGGACAGGGGGCTCGACGAGCAGTACTTC
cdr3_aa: CASSPLDRGLDEQYF

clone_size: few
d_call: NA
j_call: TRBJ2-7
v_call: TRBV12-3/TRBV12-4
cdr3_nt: TGTGCCAGCAGCCCGACACCCCACGAGCAGTACTTC
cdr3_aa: CASSPTPHEQYF

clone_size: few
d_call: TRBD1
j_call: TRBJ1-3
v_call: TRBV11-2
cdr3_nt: TGTGCCAGCAGCCCCCGGGACAGGGGGGTAGACACCATATATTTT
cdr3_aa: CASSPRDRGVDTIYF

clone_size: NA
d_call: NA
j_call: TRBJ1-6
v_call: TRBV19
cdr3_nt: TGTGCCAGTAGCCCTTTAGCCAGGGGAACTGGGGCACCCCTCCACTTT
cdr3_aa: CASSPLARGTGAPLHF

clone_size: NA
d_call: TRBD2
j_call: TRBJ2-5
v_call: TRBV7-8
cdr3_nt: TGTGCCAGCAGCCTAACTAGCGGGGGGGCCTTCGAGACCCAGTACTTC
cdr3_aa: CASSLTSGGAFETQYF

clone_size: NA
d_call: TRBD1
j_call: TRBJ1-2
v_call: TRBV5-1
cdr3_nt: TGCGCCAGCAGTTCCGAGGGACAGAACATCTATGGCTACACCTTC
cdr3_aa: CASSSEGQNIYGYTF

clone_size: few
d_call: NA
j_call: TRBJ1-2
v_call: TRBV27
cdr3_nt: TGTGCCAGCAGGGATCCCGGGGGGAACTATGGCTACACCTTC
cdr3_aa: CASRDPGGNYGYTF

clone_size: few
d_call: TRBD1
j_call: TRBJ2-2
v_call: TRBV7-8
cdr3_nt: TGTGCCAGCAGCCGAGCCGGGACAGGGAACACCGGGGAGCTGTTTTTT
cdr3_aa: CASSRAGTGNTGELFF

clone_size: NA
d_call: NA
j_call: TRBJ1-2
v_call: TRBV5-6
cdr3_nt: TGTGCCAGCAGCGAAACCAGGGAGGACTATGGCTACACCTTC
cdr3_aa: CASSETREDYGYTF

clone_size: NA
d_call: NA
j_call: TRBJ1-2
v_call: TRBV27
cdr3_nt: TGTGCCAGCAGTTTAAGAAGGGGCTCTGGCTACACCTTC
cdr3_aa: CASSLRRGSGYTF

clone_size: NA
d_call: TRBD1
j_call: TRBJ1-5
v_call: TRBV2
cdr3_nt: TGTGCCAGCAGTGCAGACAGGGTCCCTCCCAATCAGCCCCAGCATTTT
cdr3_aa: CASSADRVPPNQPQHF

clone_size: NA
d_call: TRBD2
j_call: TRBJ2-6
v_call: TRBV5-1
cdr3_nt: TGCGCCAGCTCGGTCCAAGGGAGGGGTGGGGCCAACGTCCTGACTTTC
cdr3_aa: CASSVQGRGGANVLTF

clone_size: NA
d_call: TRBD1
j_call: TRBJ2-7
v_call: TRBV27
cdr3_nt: TGTGCCAGCAGTTCCCGTAGACAGGGGGTATACGAGCAGTACTTC
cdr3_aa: CASSSRRQGVYEQYF

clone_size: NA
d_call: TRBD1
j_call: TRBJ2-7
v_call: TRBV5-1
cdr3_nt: TGCGCCAGCAGCGGGGGTGGGACAGGGCGCTACGAGCAGTACTTC
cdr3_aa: CASSGGGTGRYEQYF

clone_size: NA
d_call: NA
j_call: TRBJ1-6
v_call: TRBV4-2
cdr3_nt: TGTGCCAGCAGCCAAGATGGCAATTCACCCCTCCACTTT
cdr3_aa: CASSQDGNSPLHF

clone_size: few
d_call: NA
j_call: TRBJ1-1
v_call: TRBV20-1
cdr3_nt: TGCAGTGCTTATATTAGCACTGAAGCTTTCTTT
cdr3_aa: CSAYISTEAFF

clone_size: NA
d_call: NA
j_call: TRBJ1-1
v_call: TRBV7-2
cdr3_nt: TGTGCCAGCCGTAGGACTCGGGGCACTGAAGCTTTCTTT
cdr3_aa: CASRRTRGTEAFF

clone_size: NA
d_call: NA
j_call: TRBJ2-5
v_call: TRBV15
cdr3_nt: TGTGCCACCAGCAGAGATCTAAGGGGCCGGCAAGAGACCCAGTACTTC
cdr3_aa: CATSRDLRGRQETQYF

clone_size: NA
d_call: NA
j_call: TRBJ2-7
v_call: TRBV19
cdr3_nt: TGTGCCAGTAGTACGGCATCGGGACTTATCTACGAGCAGTACTTC
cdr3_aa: CASSTASGLIYEQYF